A single sample gave rise to the 10 T cell receptor beta chains below, sequenced in a study of human CD8 memory T cell subsets. UMI-labeled 5' RACE produced the TCR beta libraries. TCRdb reprocessed the 5' RACE reads and keeps a single row for each CDR3 protein, giving no DNA. This sample's table has 4,500 to 6,500 distinct CDR3 sequences. Sequencing used CD8+ T cells from PBMCs. Source of these receptors: a human donor in good health.

Measured by frequency, this clonotype is medium-sized. The J gene is TRBJ1-4, the V gene TRBV7-9. Germline V gene lookup returns CDR1 SEHNR and CDR2 FQNEAQ (reference sequence). The CDR3 loop spans 14 amino acids. The CDR3: CASSSTVTNEKLFF.

The gene calls are TRBV20-1 and TRBJ2-7. This CDR3 has 13 amino acids. Germline V lookup: CDR1 DFQATT, CDR2 SNEGSKA (reference sequence). The CDR3 protein is CSARDRMTYEQYF.

V is TRBV7-2 and J is TRBJ1-1; without DNA, the TCRdb call of TRBD1 cannot be checked. The length of the CDR3 is 13 residues. Germline V gene data show CDR1 as SGHTA and CDR2 as FQGNSA. CDR3 residues: CASSPGQVLEAFF.

Considering frequency, this clonotype is large. The V call is TRBV28, the J call TRBJ2-7; the TRBD2 assignment by TCRdb is unverifiable without DNA. The CDR3 runs 15 residues. Germline V gene data show CDR1 as MDHEN and CDR2 as SYDVKM. Here the CDR3 reads CASSPLAGASYEQYF.

Its frequency marks this clonotype as medium-sized. The CDR3 region is CASSQDFIGANQPQHF. The rearrangement uses TRBV3-1 and TRBJ1-5. The germline V gene has CDR1 LGHDT and CDR2 YNNKEL (reference sequence). CDR3 size: 16 residues.

The chain has TRBV7-9 and TRBJ2-1; TCRdb gives TRBD2 as the D gene, but with no DNA this cannot be confirmed. Germline-derived CDR1 and CDR2 are SEHNR and FQNEAQ (reference sequence). This CDR3 is built from 18 residues. CDR3 protein: CASSLWFRGLAGPNEQFF.

The J gene is TRBJ2-7, the V gene TRBV7-3; TCRdb reports TRBD1, a call that lacks DNA to check it against. There are 17 residues in the CDR3. Germline lookup yields CDR1 SGHTA and CDR2 FQGTGA. CDR3 loop: CASSPTGGEGLSYEQYF.

Frequency places this clonotype as medium-sized. The gene calls are TRBV12-3 or TRBV12-4 and TRBJ2-5; TCRdb's D call of TRBD1 is untestable without DNA. The CDR3 spans 13 residues. This CDR3 is CASRQGAGETQYF.

V usage is TRBV5-1 and J usage is TRBJ2-7; TCRdb's D call of TRBD1 is untestable without DNA. This CDR3 is 13 amino acids long. The germline gives CDR1 SGHRS, CDR2 YFSETQ. The CDR3 protein is CASSVRTGYEQYF.

The chain uses TRBV5-1 and TRBJ2-7; TCRdb's D gene call, TRBD1, goes unchecked for lack of DNA. Germline V gene sequence: CDR1 SGHRS, CDR2 YFSETQ. CDR3 length equals 15 residues. The CDR3 is CASSFDGTGFYEQYF.